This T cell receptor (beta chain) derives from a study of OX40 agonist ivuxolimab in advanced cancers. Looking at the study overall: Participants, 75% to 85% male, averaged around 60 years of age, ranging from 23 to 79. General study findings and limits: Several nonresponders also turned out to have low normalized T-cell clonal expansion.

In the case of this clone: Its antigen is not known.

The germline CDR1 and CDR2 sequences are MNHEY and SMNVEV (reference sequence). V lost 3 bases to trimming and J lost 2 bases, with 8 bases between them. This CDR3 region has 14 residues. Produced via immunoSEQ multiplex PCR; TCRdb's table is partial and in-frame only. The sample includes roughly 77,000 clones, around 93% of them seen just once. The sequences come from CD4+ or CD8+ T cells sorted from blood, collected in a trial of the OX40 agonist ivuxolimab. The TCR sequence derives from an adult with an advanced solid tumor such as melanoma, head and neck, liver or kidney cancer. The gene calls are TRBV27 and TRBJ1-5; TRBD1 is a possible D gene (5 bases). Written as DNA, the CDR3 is TGTGCCAGCAGTTTTGCGGGGGGCAATCAGCCCCAGCATTTT. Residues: CASSFAGGNQPQHF.